The present T cell receptor beta chain was sequenced within a study of blood T cells in healthy people across ages. Whole-study findings and limits: In long-lived donors, naive CD4+ cell counts and diversity exceeded those of aged donors.

This clonotype was detected only a few times. Its antigen remains unknown. Germline assignment: CDR1 DFQATT and CDR2 SNEGSKA (reference sequence). V lost 6 bases and J lost 0, with 11 bases in between. The CDR3 length is 13 residues. A second PCR, run for about 7 to 11 cycles, used a sample-barcoded 5' primer plus a J-beta primer mix. Every cDNA was tagged by a template-switch adaptor with 12 random nucleotides. Each CDR3 protein is one row after TCRdb ran MiXCR on the 5' RACE reads. The data hold about 720,000 distinct CDR3 sequences, with approximately 21% observed a single time. This clonotype was obtained from a man between 65 and 85 years old in good health. This chain links TRBV20-1 with TRBJ2-5; D assignment may be TRBD1 or TRBD2 (5 bases each). What was sequenced was blood. The CDR3 protein is CSAPPGHQETQYF. The CDR3 DNA reads TGCAGTGCCCCCCCGGGGCACCAAGAGACCCAGTACTTC.